The 3 T cell receptor beta chains reported below all come from one sample, sequenced in a study of cytomegalovirus exposure and HLA in healthy donors. The PCR was carried out with 60 Vbeta primers and 13 Jbeta primers. Measured with immunoSEQ multiplex PCR; TCRdb has only the in-frame clones, and not every one. Listed are roughly 36,000 clones; 3% to 4% falls within the top ten. The sample taken for sequencing was PBMCs. All receptors derive from a woman between 25 and 40 years old in good health and CMV-seropositive.

Of note for this clone: This likely comes from a read error, as the CDR3 has no conserved phenylalanine or tryptophan at its end. The limits of the CDR3 on the DNA are not certain, so only TCRdb's listed CDR3 is given. The V and J genes are TRBV29-1 and TRBJ1-2; the listed D gene, TRBD1, was not tested against the DNA. CDR1 and CDR2 (germline): SQVTM, ANQGSEA. The CDR3 region is 10 residues in length, termini included. CDR3 protein: CSVEDITVSI.

The gene calls are TRBV7-8 and TRBJ1-5; TRBD1 agrees at 9 bases. The trim removed 5 bases at V and 4 bases at J, leaving 3 bases unmatched. The CDR3 loop spans 14 amino acids. Germline V CDR1 and CDR2: SGHVS, FQNEAQ. CDR3 nucleotides: TGTGCCAGCAGCCGGACAGGGGATAATCAGCCCCAGCATTTT. Its protein is CASSRTGDNQPQHF.

The gene calls are TRBV4-1 and TRBJ1-2; 12 nucleotides line up with TRBD1. The CDR3 contains 15 residues. Germline CDR1 reads MGHRA; CDR2 reads YSYEKL. Trimming at V came to 6 bases and at J to 2 bases, leaving 4 bases not matched to a gene. The CDR3 reads CASRPGQGANYGYTF. Written as DNA, the CDR3 is TGCGCCAGCAGGCCGGGACAGGGGGCCAACTATGGCTACACCTTC.